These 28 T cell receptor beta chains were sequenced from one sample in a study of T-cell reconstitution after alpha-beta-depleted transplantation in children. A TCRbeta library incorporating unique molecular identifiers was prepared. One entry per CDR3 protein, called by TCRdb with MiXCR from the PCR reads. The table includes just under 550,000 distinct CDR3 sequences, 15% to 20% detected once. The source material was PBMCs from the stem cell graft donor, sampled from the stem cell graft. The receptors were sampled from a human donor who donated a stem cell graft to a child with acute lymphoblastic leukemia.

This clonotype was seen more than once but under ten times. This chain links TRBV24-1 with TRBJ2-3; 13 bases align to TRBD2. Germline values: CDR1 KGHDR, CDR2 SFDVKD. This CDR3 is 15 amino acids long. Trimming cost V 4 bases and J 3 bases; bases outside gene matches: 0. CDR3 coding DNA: TGTGCCACCAGTGAGACTAGCGGGAGGACAGATACGCAGTATTTT. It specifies CATSETSGRTDTQYF.

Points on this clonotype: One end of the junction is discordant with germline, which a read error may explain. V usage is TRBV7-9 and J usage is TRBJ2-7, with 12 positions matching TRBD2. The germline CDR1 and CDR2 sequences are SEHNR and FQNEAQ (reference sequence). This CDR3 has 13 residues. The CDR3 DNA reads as TGTGCCAGCAGCTTAGACGGACTAGCGGGATTTTGTTTC. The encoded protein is CASSLDGLAGFCF.

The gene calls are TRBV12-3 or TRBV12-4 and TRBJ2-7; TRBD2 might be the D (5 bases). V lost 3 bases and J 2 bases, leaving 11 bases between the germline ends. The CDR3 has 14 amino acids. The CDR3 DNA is TGTGCCAGCAGTTTCCGGGGTGATACCTACGAGCAGTACTTC. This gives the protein CASSFRGDTYEQYF.

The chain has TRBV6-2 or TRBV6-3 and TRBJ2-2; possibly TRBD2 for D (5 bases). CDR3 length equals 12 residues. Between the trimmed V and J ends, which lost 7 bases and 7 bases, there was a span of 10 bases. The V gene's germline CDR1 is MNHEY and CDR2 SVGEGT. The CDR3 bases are TGTGCCAGCATCACCGAGGGCGGGGAGCTGTTTTTT. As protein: CASITEGGELFF.

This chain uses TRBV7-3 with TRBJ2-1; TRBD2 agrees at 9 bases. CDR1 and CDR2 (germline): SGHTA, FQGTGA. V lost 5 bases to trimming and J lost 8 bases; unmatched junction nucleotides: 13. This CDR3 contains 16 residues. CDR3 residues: CASSIAISGSVHEQFF. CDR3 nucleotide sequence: TGTGCCAGCAGCATAGCGATTAGCGGGAGCGTTCATGAGCAGTTCTTC.

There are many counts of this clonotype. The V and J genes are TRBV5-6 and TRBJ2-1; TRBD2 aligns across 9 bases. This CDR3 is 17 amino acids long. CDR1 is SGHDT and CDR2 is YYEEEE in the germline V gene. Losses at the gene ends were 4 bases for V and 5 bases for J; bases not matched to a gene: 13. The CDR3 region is CASSPLGLTSGHNEQFF. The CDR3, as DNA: TGTGCCAGCAGCCCGTTGGGGCTGACTAGCGGACACAATGAGCAGTTCTTC.

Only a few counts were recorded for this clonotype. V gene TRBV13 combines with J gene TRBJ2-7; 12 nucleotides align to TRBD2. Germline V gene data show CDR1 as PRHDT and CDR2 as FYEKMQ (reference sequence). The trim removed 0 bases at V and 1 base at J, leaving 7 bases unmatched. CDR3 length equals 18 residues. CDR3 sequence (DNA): TGTGCCAGCAGCTTAGGCCTACAAGGGACTAGCGGGTCCTACGAGCAGTACTTC. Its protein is CASSLGLQGTSGSYEQYF.

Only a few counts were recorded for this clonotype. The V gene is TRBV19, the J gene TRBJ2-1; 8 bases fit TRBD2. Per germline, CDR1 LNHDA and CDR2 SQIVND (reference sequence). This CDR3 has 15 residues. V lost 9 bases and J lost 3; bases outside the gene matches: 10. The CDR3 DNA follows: TGTGCCAGCCACCTATCGGCGGGAGGCTACAATGAGCAGTTCTTC. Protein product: CASHLSAGGYNEQFF.

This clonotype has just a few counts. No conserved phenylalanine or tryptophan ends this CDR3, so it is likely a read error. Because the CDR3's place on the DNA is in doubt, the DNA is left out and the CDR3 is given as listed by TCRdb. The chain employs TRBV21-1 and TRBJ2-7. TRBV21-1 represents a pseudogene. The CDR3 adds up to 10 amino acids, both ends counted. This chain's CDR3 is CASSSPRGNL.

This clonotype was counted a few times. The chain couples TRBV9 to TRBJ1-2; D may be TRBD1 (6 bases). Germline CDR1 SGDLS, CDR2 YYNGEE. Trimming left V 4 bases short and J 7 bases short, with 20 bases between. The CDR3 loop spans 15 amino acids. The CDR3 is CASSLLDRSETGYTF. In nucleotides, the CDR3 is TGTGCCAGCAGCCTTTTAGACAGGTCGGAGACTGGCTACACCTTC. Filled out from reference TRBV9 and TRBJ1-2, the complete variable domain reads DSGVTQTPKHLITATGQRVTLRCSPRSGDLSVYWYQQSLDQGLQFLIQYYNGEERAKGNILERFSAQQFPDLHSELNLSSLELGDSALYFCASSLLDRSETGYTFGSGTRLTVV.

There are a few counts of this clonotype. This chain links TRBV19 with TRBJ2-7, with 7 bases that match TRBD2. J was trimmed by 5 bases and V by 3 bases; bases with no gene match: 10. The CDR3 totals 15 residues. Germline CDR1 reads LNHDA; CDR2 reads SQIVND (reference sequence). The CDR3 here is CASSILAGEVHEQYF. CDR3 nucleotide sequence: TGTGCCAGTAGTATTCTCGCGGGAGAGGTCCACGAGCAGTACTTC.

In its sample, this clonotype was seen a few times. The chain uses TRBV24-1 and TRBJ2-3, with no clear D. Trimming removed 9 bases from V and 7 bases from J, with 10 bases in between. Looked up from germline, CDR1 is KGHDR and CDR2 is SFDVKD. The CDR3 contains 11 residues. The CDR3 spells CATGDGNTQYF. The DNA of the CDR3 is TGTGCCACCGGGGATGGGAATACGCAGTATTTT.

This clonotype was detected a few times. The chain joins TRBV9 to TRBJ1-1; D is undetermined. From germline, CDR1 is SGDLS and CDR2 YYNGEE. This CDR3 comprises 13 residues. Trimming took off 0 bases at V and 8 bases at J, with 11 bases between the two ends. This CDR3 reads CASSVVRAEEAFF. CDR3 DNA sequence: TGTGCCAGCAGCGTAGTGAGAGCCGAGGAAGCTTTCTTT.

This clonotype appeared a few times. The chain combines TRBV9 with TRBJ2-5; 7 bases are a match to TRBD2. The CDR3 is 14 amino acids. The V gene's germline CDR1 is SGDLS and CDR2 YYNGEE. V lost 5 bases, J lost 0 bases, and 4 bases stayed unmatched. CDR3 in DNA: TGTGCCAGCAGTACCGGGACTAACCAAGAGACCCAGTACTTC. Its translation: CASSTGTNQETQYF.

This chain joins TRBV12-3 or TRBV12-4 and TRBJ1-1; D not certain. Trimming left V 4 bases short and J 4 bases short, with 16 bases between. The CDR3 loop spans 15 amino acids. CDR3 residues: CASSSRLLLGTEAFF. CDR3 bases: TGTGCCAGCAGTTCCCGACTACTGCTGGGCACTGAAGCTTTCTTT.

The chain's CDR3 is CASSFGQTTEAFF. In nucleotides, the CDR3 is TGTGCCAGCAGTTTCGGACAGACTACTGAAGCTTTCTTT. This chain joins TRBV27 and TRBJ1-1; possible D gene TRBD1, 6 bases. The CDR3 loop spans 13 amino acids. V gave up 3 bases and J gave up 5 bases, with 10 bases separating them. The V gene's germline CDR1 is MNHEY and CDR2 SMNVEV (reference sequence).

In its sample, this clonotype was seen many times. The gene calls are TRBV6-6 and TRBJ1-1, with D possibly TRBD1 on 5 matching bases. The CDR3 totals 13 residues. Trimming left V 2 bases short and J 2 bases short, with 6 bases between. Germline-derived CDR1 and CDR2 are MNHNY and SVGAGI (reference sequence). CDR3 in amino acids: CASSYGDNTEAFF. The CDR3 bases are TGTGCCAGCAGTTACGGGGACAACACTGAAGCTTTCTTT.

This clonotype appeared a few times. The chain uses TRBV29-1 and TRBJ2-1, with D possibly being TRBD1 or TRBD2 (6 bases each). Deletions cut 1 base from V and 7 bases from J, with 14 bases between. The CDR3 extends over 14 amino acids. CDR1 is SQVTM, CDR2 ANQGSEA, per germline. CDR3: CSVEGRGETNEQFF. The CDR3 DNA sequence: TGCAGCGTTGAAGGTAGGGGGGAGACTAATGAGCAGTTCTTC.

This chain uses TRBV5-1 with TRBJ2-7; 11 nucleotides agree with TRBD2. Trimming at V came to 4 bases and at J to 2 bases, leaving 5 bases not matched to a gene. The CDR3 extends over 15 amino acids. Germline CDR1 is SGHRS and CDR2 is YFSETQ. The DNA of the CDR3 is TGCGCCAGCAGCCTACTAGCGGGGGCCGCCTACGAGCAGTACTTC. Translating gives CASSLLAGAAYEQYF.

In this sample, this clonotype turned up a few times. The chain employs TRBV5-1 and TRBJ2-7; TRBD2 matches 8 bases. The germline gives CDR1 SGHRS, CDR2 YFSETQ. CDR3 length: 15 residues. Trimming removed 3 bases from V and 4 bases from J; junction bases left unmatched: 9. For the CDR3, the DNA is TGCGCCAGCAGCTCAGCGGGAGTGGGTGTGTACGAGCAGTACTTC. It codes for CASSSAGVGVYEQYF.

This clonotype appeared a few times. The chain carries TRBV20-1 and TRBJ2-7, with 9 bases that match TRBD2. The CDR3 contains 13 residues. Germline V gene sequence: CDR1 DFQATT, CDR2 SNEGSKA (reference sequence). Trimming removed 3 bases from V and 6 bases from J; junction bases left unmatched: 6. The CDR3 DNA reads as TGCAGTGCTAGTGCTAGCGGGGAACTCGAGCAGTACTTC. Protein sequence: CSASASGELEQYF.

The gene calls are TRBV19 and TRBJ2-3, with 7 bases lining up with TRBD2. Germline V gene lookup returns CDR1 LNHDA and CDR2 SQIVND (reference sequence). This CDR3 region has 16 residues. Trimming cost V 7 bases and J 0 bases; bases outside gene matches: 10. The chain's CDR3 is CASKGLAVPSTDTQYF. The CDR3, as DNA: TGTGCCAGTAAAGGGCTAGCGGTACCGAGCACAGATACGCAGTATTTT.

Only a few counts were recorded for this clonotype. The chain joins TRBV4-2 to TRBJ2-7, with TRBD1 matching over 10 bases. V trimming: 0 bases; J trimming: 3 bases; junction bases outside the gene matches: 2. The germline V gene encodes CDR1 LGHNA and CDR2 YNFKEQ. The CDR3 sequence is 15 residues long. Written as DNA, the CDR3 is TGTGCCAGCAGCCAAGAGACAGGGGGCCTCTACGAGCAGTACTTC. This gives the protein CASSQETGGLYEQYF.

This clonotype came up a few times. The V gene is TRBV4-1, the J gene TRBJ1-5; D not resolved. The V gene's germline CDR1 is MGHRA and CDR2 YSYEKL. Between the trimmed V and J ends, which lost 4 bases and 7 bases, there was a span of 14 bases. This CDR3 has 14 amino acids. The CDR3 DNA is TGCGCCAGCAGCCCCGGGGAGGGTAGGCAGCCCCAGCATTTT. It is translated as CASSPGEGRQPQHF.

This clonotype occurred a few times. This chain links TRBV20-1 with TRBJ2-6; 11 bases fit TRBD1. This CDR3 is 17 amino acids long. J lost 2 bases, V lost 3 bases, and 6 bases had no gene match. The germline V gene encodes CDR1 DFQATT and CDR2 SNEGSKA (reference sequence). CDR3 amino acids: CSASQGQGAPGANVLTF. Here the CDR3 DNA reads TGCAGTGCTAGTCAAGGACAGGGGGCCCCTGGGGCCAACGTCCTGACTTTC.

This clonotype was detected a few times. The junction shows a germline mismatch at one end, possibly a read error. DNA for the CDR3: TGCGCAACAGCGGGATTACAAGAGACCCAGTACTTC. The encoded protein is CATAGLQETQYF. This chain connects TRBV12-3 or TRBV12-4 to TRBJ2-5; 7 bases align to TRBD2. The CDR3 loop spans 12 amino acids.

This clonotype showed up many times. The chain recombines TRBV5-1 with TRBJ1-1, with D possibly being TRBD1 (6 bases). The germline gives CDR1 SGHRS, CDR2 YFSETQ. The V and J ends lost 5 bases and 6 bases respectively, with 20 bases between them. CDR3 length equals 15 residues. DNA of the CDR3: TGCGCCAGCAGGGGACCAGGGGCATCGGGCGCTGAAGCTTTCTTT. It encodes CASRGPGASGAEAFF.

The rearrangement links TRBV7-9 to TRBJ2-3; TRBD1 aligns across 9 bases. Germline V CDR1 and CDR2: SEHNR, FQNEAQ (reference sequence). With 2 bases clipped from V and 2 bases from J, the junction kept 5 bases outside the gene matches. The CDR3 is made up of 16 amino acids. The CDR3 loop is CASSLRQGENTDTQYF. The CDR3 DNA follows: TGTGCCAGCAGCTTAAGACAGGGGGAAAACACAGATACGCAGTATTTT.